This T cell receptor (beta chain) came from a study of T cells in Graves' hyperthyroidism and ophthalmopathy. Study as a whole: The blood sample was taken at first diagnosis, before treatment began.

Graves' hyperthyroidism qualified as stable when ophthalmopathy did not progress within 18 months. In its sample, this clonotype was seen many times. RNA transcripts yielded amplified TCR beta CDR3 regions. First-round RT-PCR targeting the TCR CDR3 was performed with the HTBI primer set. A single record per CDR3 protein comes from TCRdb applying MiXCR to the multiplex PCR reads. The sample has under 350,000 distinct CDR3 sequences; roughly 21% are singletons. V dropped 0 bases and J dropped 14 bases, with 14 bases sitting between them. This CDR3 has 14 residues. CDR1 LGHDT and CDR2 YNNKEL come from the germline V gene (reference sequence).

The TCR comes from a woman in her forties or fifties with Graves' hyperthyroidism. Sequencing was done on a sample of blood. The genes are TRBV3-1 and TRBJ1-6; D unresolved. Here the CDR3 DNA reads TGTGCCAGCAGCCAAGATGGGCGGGGTGTCACCCTCCACTTT. Its translation is CASSQDGRGVTLHF.